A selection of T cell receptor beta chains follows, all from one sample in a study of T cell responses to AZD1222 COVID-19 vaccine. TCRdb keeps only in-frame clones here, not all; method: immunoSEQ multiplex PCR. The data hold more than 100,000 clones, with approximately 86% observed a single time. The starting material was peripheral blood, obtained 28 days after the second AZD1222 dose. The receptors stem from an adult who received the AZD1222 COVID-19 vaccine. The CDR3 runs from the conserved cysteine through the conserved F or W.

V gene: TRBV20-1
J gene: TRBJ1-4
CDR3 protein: CSAIRMEKLFF

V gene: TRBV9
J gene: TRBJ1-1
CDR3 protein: CASSAVGRATEAFF

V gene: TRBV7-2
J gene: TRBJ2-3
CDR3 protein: CASSLIGDPSTDTQYF

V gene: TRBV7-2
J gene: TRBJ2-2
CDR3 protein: CASSLNRLTGELFF

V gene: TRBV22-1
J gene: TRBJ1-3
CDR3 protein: CPGSVGTISGNTIYF

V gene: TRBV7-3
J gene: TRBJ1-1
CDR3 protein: CASSFSASTEAFF

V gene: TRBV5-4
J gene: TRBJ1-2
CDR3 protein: CASSLGQDDGYTF

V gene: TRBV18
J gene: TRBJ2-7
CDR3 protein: CASSSGQGIYEQYF

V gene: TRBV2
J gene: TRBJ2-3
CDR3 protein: CASKTGQARDTQYF

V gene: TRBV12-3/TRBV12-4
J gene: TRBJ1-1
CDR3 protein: CASRGQGREAFF

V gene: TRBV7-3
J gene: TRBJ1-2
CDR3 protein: CASSLGRGESNYGYTF

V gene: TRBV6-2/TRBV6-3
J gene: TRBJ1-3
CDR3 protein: CASSLGHSGNTIYF

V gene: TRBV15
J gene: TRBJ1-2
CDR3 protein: CATSRADRDYGYTF